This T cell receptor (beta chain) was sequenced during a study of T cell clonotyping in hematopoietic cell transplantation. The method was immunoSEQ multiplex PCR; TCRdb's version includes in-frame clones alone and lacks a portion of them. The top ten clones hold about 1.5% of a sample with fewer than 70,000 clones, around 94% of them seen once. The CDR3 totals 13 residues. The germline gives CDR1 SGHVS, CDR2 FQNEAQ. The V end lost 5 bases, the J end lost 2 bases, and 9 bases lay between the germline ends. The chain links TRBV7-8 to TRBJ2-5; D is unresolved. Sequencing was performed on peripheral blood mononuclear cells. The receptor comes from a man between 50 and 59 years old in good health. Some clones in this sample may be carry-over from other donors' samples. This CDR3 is CASSTTVQETQYF. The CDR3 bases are TGTGCCAGCAGCACGACTGTACAAGAGACCCAGTACTTC.